These 8 T cell receptor beta chains were all obtained from the same sample, sequenced in a study of read filtering for tumor transcriptome and immune sequencing. Molecular barcoded adaptors covering alpha/delta and beta/gamma chains were used on approximately 400 ng RNA. MiXCR was run by TCRdb on the reads, yielding one entry per CDR3 protein. The repertoire consists of about 61,000 distinct CDR3 sequences, with about a fifth occurring once and the leading ten covering roughly 13%. The specimen was a population of CD138-negative cells sorted from bone marrow. Receptor source: a donor at least 40 years old with multiple myeloma.

There are many counts of this clonotype. A read error is possible here, since a much larger clone lies one base away. The chain recombines TRBV7-9 with TRBJ1-1; D is perhaps TRBD1 (5 bases). V lost 4 bases and J lost 1, with 7 bases in between. This CDR3 is built from 13 residues. Germline values: CDR1 SEHNR, CDR2 FQNEAQ (reference sequence). The CDR3: CASSSGPNTEAFF. In DNA, the CDR3 is TGTGCCAGCAGCTCGGGACCGAACACTGAAGCTTTCTTT.

Concerning this clonotype itself: Since a much larger clone is just one base distant, this may be a read error. The chain carries TRBV6-5 and TRBJ2-5; TRBD1 is a possible D gene (6 bases). Trimming took off 6 bases at V and 7 bases at J, with 12 bases between the two ends. The germline V gene has CDR1 MNHEY and CDR2 SVGAGI. CDR3 size: 12 residues. CDR3 in amino acids: CASRHEGGTQYF. The DNA for the CDR3 is TGTGCCAGCAGGCATGAAGGGGGGACCCAGTACTTC.

This clonotype showed up many times. The genes are TRBV14 and TRBJ1-2; D unresolved. CDR1 and CDR2 from the germline V gene are SGHDN and FVKESK. The CDR3 contains 12 residues. The ends were cut back, 1 base at V and 4 bases at J, with 4 bases in the middle. The chain's CDR3 is CASSQAPYGYTF. For the CDR3, the DNA is TGTGCCAGCAGCCAAGCTCCCTATGGCTACACCTTC.

To note about this clonotype: Possible read error: a much larger clone is one base away. V usage is TRBV28 and J usage is TRBJ2-7; D possibly corresponds to TRBD2 (6 bases). The CDR3 loop spans 14 amino acids. Trimming took off 7 bases at V and 5 bases at J, with 18 bases between the two ends. CDR1 and CDR2 (germline): MDHEN, SYDVKM. The CDR3 region is CASKFGRSRNEQYF. The CDR3 bases are TGTGCCAGCAAATTTGGGAGGTCCCGGAACGAGCAGTACTTC.

This clonotype was detected many times. V and J are TRBV20-1 and TRBJ1-4; D remains unclear. The ends were cut back, 6 bases at V and 3 bases at J, with 14 bases in the middle. This CDR3 comprises 14 residues. CDR1 DFQATT and CDR2 SNEGSKA come from the germline V gene (reference sequence). CDR3 sequence (DNA): TGCAGTGCCCCAGACGGAACCTCTAATGAAAAACTGTTTTTT. Translation gives CSAPDGTSNEKLFF.

This clonotype was detected many times. The CDR3 DNA follows: TGTGCCAGCAGTTTCGCTGGGTCTACGCAGTATTTT. Translating gives CASSFAGSTQYF. This chain joins TRBV28 and TRBJ2-3; no clear D. Trimming cost V 3 bases and J 8 bases, with 9 bases left between them. The length of the CDR3 is 12 residues. Germline values: CDR1 MDHEN, CDR2 SYDVKM.

The chain employs TRBV20-1 and TRBJ2-3, with D possibly matching TRBD1 (5 bases). The CDR3 spans 15 residues. Per germline, CDR1 DFQATT and CDR2 SNEGSKA (reference sequence). V shed 6 bases and J shed 4 bases, with 20 bases lying between them. The CDR3 DNA reads TGCAGTGCCCAGTGGGGCCCCCACGGCGCAGATACGCAGTATTTT. This encodes CSAQWGPHGADTQYF.

In its sample, this clonotype was seen many times. The genes are TRBV5-1 and TRBJ1-1; 8 nucleotides match TRBD1. The CDR3 is made up of 14 amino acids. J gave up 1 base and V 2 bases, and 1 base lay outside the gene matches. CDR1 is SGHRS and CDR2 is YFSETQ in the germline V gene. The CDR3 sequence: CASSLQGGNTEAFF. CDR3 DNA sequence: TGCGCCAGCAGCTTACAGGGGGGGAACACTGAAGCTTTCTTT.